These 7 T cell receptor beta chains were all obtained from the same sample, sequenced in a study of cytomegalovirus exposure and HLA in healthy donors. Amplification used 60 Vbeta primers and 13 Jbeta primers. The repertoire was sequenced with immunoSEQ multiplex PCR; TCRdb's copy has only in-frame clones and lacks some. The sample consists of 100,000 to 150,000 clones, roughly 72% of them appearing once. Material: PBMCs. The source of these receptors is a woman in her forties or fifties in good health and CMV-seronegative.

The rearrangement links TRBV2 to TRBJ1-5, with D perhaps matching TRBD1 (6 bases). Trimming removed 7 bases from V and 4 bases from J, with 17 bases in between. The CDR3 is made up of 15 amino acids. Germline V gene lookup returns CDR1 SNHLY and CDR2 FYNNEI. The CDR3 bases are TGTGCCAGCACCAGCCCGGGGGGCGGAAATCAGCCCCAGCATTTT. This gives the protein CASTSPGGGNQPQHF.

The genes are TRBV5-1 and TRBJ1-3, with D uncertain. From germline, CDR1 is SGHRS and CDR2 YFSETQ. Trimming stripped 4 bases from V and 8 bases from J, with 16 bases between. CDR3 length: 14 amino acids. In nucleotides, the CDR3 is TGCGCCAGCAGCCAGGAACCGGGAGATCACACCATATATTTT. Translation: CASSQEPGDHTIYF. Complete variable domain (other parts from reference TRBV5-1 and TRBJ1-3): KAGVTQTPRYLIKTRGQQVTLSCSPISGHRSVSWYQQTPGQGLQFLFEYFSETQRNKGNFPGRFSGRQFSNSRSEMNVSTLELGDSALYLCASSQEPGDHTIYFGEGSWLTVV.

This chain connects TRBV27 to TRBJ1-4; 8 bases are shared with TRBD1. J lost 7 bases, V lost 9 bases, and 4 bases had no gene match. The CDR3 runs to 12 residues. Germline V gene data show CDR1 as MNHEY and CDR2 as SMNVEV (reference sequence). The CDR3 region is CASRTGFEKLFF. DNA of the CDR3: TGTGCCAGTCGGACAGGGTTTGAAAAACTGTTTTTT.

V usage is TRBV5-5 and J usage is TRBJ1-2; no clear D. The CDR3 consists of 15 residues. Germline V lookup: CDR1 SGHKS, CDR2 YYEKEE (reference sequence). With 4 bases removed from V and 3 bases from J, the gap between germline ends came to 16 bases. DNA for the CDR3: TGTGCCAGCAGCCATCCTATAGCGCAAGACTATGGCTACACCTTC. This codes for CASSHPIAQDYGYTF.

V gene TRBV27 combines with J gene TRBJ2-7; TRBD2 matches at 7 bases. V dropped 8 bases and J dropped 4; count of bases not matched to a gene: 5. The V gene's germline CDR1 is MNHEY and CDR2 SMNVEV (reference sequence). The CDR3 runs 12 residues. CDR3 in amino acids: CASSPGGYEQYF. DNA of the CDR3: TGTGCCAGCTCCCCGGGGGGATACGAGCAGTACTTC.

CDR3 loop: CSVEDLLADFNAHYGYTF. Here the CDR3 DNA reads TGCAGCGTTGAAGATCTTCTGGCAGATTTCAACGCCCACTATGGCTACACCTTC. V and J are TRBV29-1 and TRBJ1-2, with D unclear. Trimming cost V 0 bases and J 3 bases, with 23 bases left between them. CDR3 length equals 18 residues. CDR1 SQVTM and CDR2 ANQGSEA come from the germline V gene.

This clone was seen only a few times. J is TRBJ2-5 and V is TRBV19; 11 bases are a match to TRBD1. The V and J ends lost 4 bases and 5 bases, in that order; junction bases with no gene match: 18. This CDR3 contains 19 residues. Germline V lookup: CDR1 LNHDA, CDR2 SQIVND (reference sequence). The DNA for the CDR3 is TGTGCCAGTAGTAACCCTACCGGGACAGGGGGTTTTAGGTGGGAGACCCAGTACTTC. Protein: CASSNPTGTGGFRWETQYF.